A selection of T cell receptor beta chains follows, all from one sample in a study of somatic mutations in cytotoxic T cells in rheumatoid arthritis. Sequenced by immunoSEQ multiplex PCR; TCRdb stores in-frame clones only, minus some. The sample lists more than 8,000 clones, 75% to 90% occurring once. Sequenced sample: CD4+ T cells sorted from blood. The receptors shown here come from a young woman with rheumatoid arthritis. Both conserved end residues are part of each CDR3. The D gene is left open where the match is weak. Size is omitted from some rows. Given values are once, few, many or a class for expanded clones.

D gene: -
clone size: -
J gene: TRBJ1-2
V gene: TRBV18
CDR3 protein: CASSPEGRYGYTF
CDR3 DNA: TGTGCCAGCTCACCGGAGGGACGGTATGGCTACACCTTC

D gene: -
clone size: -
J gene: TRBJ1-1
V gene: TRBV7-9
CDR3 protein: CASSSQGGGNTEAFF
CDR3 DNA: TGTGCCAGCAGCTCTCAAGGGGGGGGGAACACTGAAGCTTTCTTT

D gene: -
clone size: -
J gene: TRBJ1-1
V gene: TRBV4-2
CDR3 protein: CASSQDRRSFGTEAFF
CDR3 DNA: TGTGCCAGCAGCCAAGATAGGAGGAGCTTCGGGACTGAAGCTTTCTTT

D gene: -
clone size: -
J gene: TRBJ2-5
V gene: TRBV7-8
CDR3 protein: CASSPNRASNQETQYF
CDR3 DNA: TGTGCCAGCAGCCCCAATCGGGCTAGCAACCAAGAGACCCAGTACTTC

D gene: TRBD2
clone size: -
J gene: TRBJ2-1
V gene: TRBV28
CDR3 protein: CASSLGAGVENEQFF
CDR3 DNA: TGTGCCAGCAGTTTAGGGGCGGGAGTAGAGAATGAGCAGTTCTTC

D gene: TRBD1
clone size: -
J gene: TRBJ1-2
V gene: TRBV5-1
CDR3 protein: CASSSTGDNYGYTF
CDR3 DNA: TGCGCCAGCAGTTCGACAGGGGACAACTATGGCTACACCTTC

D gene: TRBD2
clone size: -
J gene: TRBJ2-7
V gene: TRBV6-5
CDR3 protein: CASSYRAGGGHEQYF
CDR3 DNA: TGTGCCAGCAGTTACAGGGCTGGGGGAGGGCACGAGCAGTACTTC

D gene: TRBD1
clone size: few
J gene: TRBJ2-7
V gene: TRBV18
CDR3 protein: CASSPLDRGPEQYF
CDR3 DNA: TGTGCCAGCTCACCGCTGGACAGGGGGCCCGAGCAGTACTTC

D gene: -
clone size: -
J gene: TRBJ1-3
V gene: TRBV18
CDR3 protein: CASSPLPGAGNTIYF
CDR3 DNA: TGTGCCAGCTCACCACTGCCAGGGGCTGGAAACACCATATATTTT

D gene: -
clone size: -
J gene: TRBJ2-2
V gene: TRBV19
CDR3 protein: CASNGGSPNTGELFF
CDR3 DNA: TGTGCCAGTAATGGAGGGAGCCCCAACACCGGGGAGCTGTTTTTT

D gene: -
clone size: -
J gene: TRBJ2-2
V gene: TRBV28
CDR3 protein: CASTGTFPNTGELFF
CDR3 DNA: TGTGCCAGCACCGGGACATTTCCGAACACCGGGGAGCTGTTTTTT

D gene: -
clone size: -
J gene: TRBJ1-4
V gene: TRBV6-5
CDR3 protein: CASSRPPAGNEKLFF
CDR3 DNA: TGTGCCAGCAGCCGGCCCCCGGCAGGGAACGAAAAACTGTTTTTT

D gene: -
clone size: -
J gene: TRBJ2-3
V gene: TRBV7-2
CDR3 protein: CASSAPTGGGGGTDTQYF
CDR3 DNA: TGTGCCAGCAGCGCACCTACTGGAGGGGGGGGTGGCACAGATACGCAGTATTTT

D gene: -
clone size: -
J gene: TRBJ2-2
V gene: TRBV2
CDR3 protein: CASTAGLRELFF
CDR3 DNA: TGTGCCAGCACGGCAGGGTTGCGGGAGCTGTTTTTT

D gene: TRBD1
clone size: -
J gene: TRBJ2-3
V gene: TRBV2
CDR3 protein: CASSPRTGGVLNTDTQYF
CDR3 DNA: TGTGCCAGCAGTCCCCGGACAGGGGGCGTACTGAACACAGATACGCAGTATTTT

D gene: TRBD1
clone size: -
J gene: TRBJ2-5
V gene: TRBV19
CDR3 protein: CASSQDRSQETQYF
CDR3 DNA: TGTGCCAGTTCCCAGGACAGGTCCCAAGAGACCCAGTACTTC

D gene: -
clone size: -
J gene: TRBJ1-1
V gene: TRBV19
CDR3 protein: CASSIGRDTEAFF
CDR3 DNA: TGTGCCAGTAGTATCGGCAGGGACACTGAAGCTTTCTTT

D gene: TRBD2
clone size: -
J gene: TRBJ2-1
V gene: TRBV15
CDR3 protein: CATSRGLAGAEQFF
CDR3 DNA: TGTGCCACCAGCAGAGGGTTAGCGGGGGCTGAGCAGTTCTTC

D gene: -
clone size: -
J gene: TRBJ1-2
V gene: TRBV6-6
CDR3 protein: CASNHGGQIYGYTF
CDR3 DNA: TGTGCCAGCAACCACGGAGGACAGATATATGGCTACACCTTC

D gene: -
clone size: -
J gene: TRBJ1-1
V gene: TRBV6-1
CDR3 protein: CASRWQGKTEAFF
CDR3 DNA: TGTGCCAGCAGGTGGCAGGGTAAAACTGAAGCTTTCTTT

D gene: TRBD2
clone size: -
J gene: TRBJ2-1
V gene: TRBV29-1
CDR3 protein: CSVPGTSGLSSYNEQFF
CDR3 DNA: TGCAGCGTTCCCGGGACTAGCGGCTTAAGCTCCTACAATGAGCAGTTCTTC

D gene: -
clone size: once
J gene: TRBJ1-2
V gene: TRBV28
CDR3 protein: CASSLFEGLYGYTF
CDR3 DNA: TGTGCCAGCAGTTTATTCGAGGGTCTCTATGGCTACACCTTC

D gene: TRBD1
clone size: -
J gene: TRBJ1-1
V gene: TRBV25-1
CDR3 protein: CASSDTTGGPDTEAFF
CDR3 DNA: TGTGCCAGTAGTGACACGACAGGGGGTCCGGACACTGAAGCTTTCTTT

D gene: -
clone size: once
J gene: TRBJ1-3
V gene: TRBV9
CDR3 protein: CASSVSAGVASQGNTIYF
CDR3 DNA: TGTGCCAGCAGCGTATCGGCAGGTGTAGCGTCGCAGGGAAACACCATATATTTT

D gene: TRBD1
clone size: -
J gene: TRBJ2-7
V gene: TRBV5-1
CDR3 protein: CASSHEGAGYEQYF
CDR3 DNA: TGCGCCAGCAGCCATGAGGGGGCCGGTTACGAGCAGTACTTC

D gene: TRBD1
clone size: -
J gene: TRBJ1-2
V gene: TRBV6-5
CDR3 protein: CASSGQGWDGYTF
CDR3 DNA: TGTGCCAGCAGTGGACAGGGCTGGGATGGCTACACCTTC

D gene: -
clone size: -
J gene: TRBJ1-1
V gene: TRBV30
CDR3 protein: CAWSPGGNTEAFF
CDR3 DNA: TGTGCCTGGAGTCCGGGGGGGAACACTGAAGCTTTCTTT

D gene: TRBD1
clone size: once
J gene: TRBJ1-1
V gene: TRBV27
CDR3 protein: CASSSGQGGVSTEAFF
CDR3 DNA: TGTGCCAGCAGTTCTGGACAGGGGGGGGTAAGCACTGAAGCTTTCTTT

D gene: TRBD1
clone size: -
J gene: TRBJ1-6
V gene: TRBV11-1
CDR3 protein: CASSFGTGHNSPLHF
CDR3 DNA: TGTGCCAGCAGCTTCGGGACAGGGCATAATTCACCCCTCCACTTT

D gene: TRBD1
clone size: -
J gene: TRBJ1-6
V gene: TRBV7-2
CDR3 protein: CASSRTDRGLNSPLHF
CDR3 DNA: TGTGCCAGCAGCCGAACGGACAGGGGGTTGAACTCACCCCTCCACTTT

D gene: TRBD2
clone size: -
J gene: TRBJ2-1
V gene: TRBV6-5
CDR3 protein: CASSYRSGSGHEQFF
CDR3 DNA: TGTGCCAGCAGTTACCGTAGCGGGAGTGGGCATGAGCAGTTCTTC

D gene: -
clone size: -
J gene: TRBJ2-7
V gene: TRBV5-4
CDR3 protein: CASSFYGGSYEQYF
CDR3 DNA: TGTGCCAGCAGCTTCTATGGCGGCTCCTACGAGCAGTACTTC

D gene: TRBD1
clone size: -
J gene: TRBJ2-4
V gene: TRBV5-8
CDR3 protein: CASSYRGGGKNIQYF
CDR3 DNA: TGTGCCAGCAGCTACAGGGGTGGGGGCAAAAACATTCAGTACTTC

D gene: -
clone size: few
J gene: TRBJ2-4
V gene: TRBV7-3
CDR3 protein: CASSPSTPGIQYF
CDR3 DNA: TGTGCCAGCAGCCCCTCGACTCCGGGCATTCAGTACTTC

D gene: TRBD1
clone size: -
J gene: TRBJ2-1
V gene: TRBV29-1
CDR3 protein: CSVGGQGYNEQFF
CDR3 DNA: TGCAGCGTTGGGGGACAGGGGTACAATGAGCAGTTCTTC

D gene: -
clone size: few
J gene: TRBJ1-1
V gene: TRBV28
CDR3 protein: CASRQNTEAFF
CDR3 DNA: TGTGCCAGCAGACAGAACACTGAAGCTTTCTTT

D gene: -
clone size: -
J gene: TRBJ2-7
V gene: TRBV28
CDR3 protein: CASTDSSYEQYF
CDR3 DNA: TGTGCCAGCACGGACAGCTCCTACGAGCAGTACTTC

D gene: TRBD1
clone size: -
J gene: TRBJ1-1
V gene: TRBV20-1
CDR3 protein: CSGGQGTEAFF
CDR3 DNA: TGCAGTGGGGGACAGGGTACTGAAGCTTTCTTT

D gene: -
clone size: -
J gene: TRBJ1-3
V gene: TRBV19
CDR3 protein: CATGAGSTIYF
CDR3 DNA: TGTGCCACTGGGGCCGGAAGCACCATATATTTT

D gene: -
clone size: -
J gene: TRBJ2-7
V gene: TRBV9
CDR3 protein: CASSVGQGISYEQYF
CDR3 DNA: TGTGCCAGCAGCGTAGGCCAGGGGATCTCCTACGAGCAGTACTTC

D gene: -
clone size: -
J gene: TRBJ2-6
V gene: TRBV6-5
CDR3 protein: CASSRSSGANVLTF
CDR3 DNA: TGTGCCAGCAGCCGGTCCTCTGGGGCCAACGTCCTGACTTTC

D gene: TRBD2
clone size: -
J gene: TRBJ2-5
V gene: TRBV5-1
CDR3 protein: CASSLGFLAGAGETQYF
CDR3 DNA: TGCGCCAGCAGCTTGGGATTCCTAGCGGGAGCGGGGGAGACCCAGTACTTC

D gene: TRBD2
clone size: -
J gene: TRBJ2-7
V gene: TRBV6-5
CDR3 protein: CASSPGLAGYEQYF
CDR3 DNA: TGTGCCAGCAGCCCCGGACTAGCGGGTTACGAGCAGTACTTC

D gene: -
clone size: -
J gene: TRBJ1-6
V gene: TRBV5-1
CDR3 protein: CASSLESGETPLHF
CDR3 DNA: TGCGCCAGCAGCTTGGAATCAGGGGAGACACCCCTCCACTTT

D gene: -
clone size: -
J gene: TRBJ1-1
V gene: TRBV28
CDR3 protein: CASLRPEDNEAFF
CDR3 DNA: TGTGCCAGCCTGCGGCCGGAGGATAATGAAGCTTTCTTT

D gene: TRBD2
clone size: -
J gene: TRBJ2-3
V gene: TRBV5-1
CDR3 protein: CASSSGTSGGARTDTQYF
CDR3 DNA: TGCGCCAGCAGCTCAGGGACTAGCGGGGGGGCCCGCACAGATACGCAGTATTTT

D gene: TRBD2
clone size: -
J gene: TRBJ2-7
V gene: TRBV27
CDR3 protein: CASSLLAGGSYEQYF
CDR3 DNA: TGTGCCAGCAGTTTATTGGCGGGAGGCTCCTACGAGCAGTACTTC

D gene: -
clone size: few
J gene: TRBJ1-1
V gene: TRBV4-1
CDR3 protein: CASSRVRAEGRNTEAFF
CDR3 DNA: TGCGCCAGCAGCCGTGTCCGGGCCGAAGGGAGGAACACTGAAGCTTTCTTT

D gene: TRBD1
clone size: -
J gene: TRBJ1-2
V gene: TRBV7-2
CDR3 protein: CASSLGTGGLNYGYTF
CDR3 DNA: TGTGCCAGCAGCTTAGGGACAGGGGGCCTAAACTATGGCTACACCTTC

D gene: -
clone size: -
J gene: TRBJ2-6
V gene: TRBV6-5
CDR3 protein: CASSYAGNSGANVLTF
CDR3 DNA: TGTGCCAGCAGTTACGCAGGGAACTCTGGGGCCAACGTCCTGACTTTC

D gene: -
clone size: -
J gene: TRBJ2-1
V gene: TRBV7-2
CDR3 protein: CASSLDLGLLYNEQFF
CDR3 DNA: TGTGCCAGCAGCTTAGACCTGGGGCTACTCTACAATGAGCAGTTCTTC

D gene: -
clone size: -
J gene: TRBJ1-4
V gene: TRBV27
CDR3 protein: CASSFGQTNEKLFF
CDR3 DNA: TGTGCCAGCAGTTTCGGACAGACTAATGAAAAACTGTTTTTT

D gene: TRBD1
clone size: once
J gene: TRBJ1-1
V gene: TRBV7-9
CDR3 protein: CASSPDRGNTEAFF
CDR3 DNA: TGCGCCAGCAGTCCCGACAGGGGGAACACTGAAGCTTTCTTT

D gene: -
clone size: -
J gene: TRBJ2-5
V gene: TRBV11-2
CDR3 protein: CASSLGTLPYGGETQYF
CDR3 DNA: TGTGCCAGCAGCTTAGGGACCCTACCGTACGGGGGAGAGACCCAGTACTTC